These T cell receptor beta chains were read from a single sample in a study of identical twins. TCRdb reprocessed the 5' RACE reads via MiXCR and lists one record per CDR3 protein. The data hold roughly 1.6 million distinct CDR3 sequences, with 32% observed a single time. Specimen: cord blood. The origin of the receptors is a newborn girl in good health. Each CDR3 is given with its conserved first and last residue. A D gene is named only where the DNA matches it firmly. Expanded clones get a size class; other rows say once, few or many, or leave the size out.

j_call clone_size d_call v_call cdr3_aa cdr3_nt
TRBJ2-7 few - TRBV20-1 CSAGARSEQYF TGCAGTGCCGGGGCGCGAAGCGAGCAGTACTTC
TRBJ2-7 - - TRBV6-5 CASSYYVGDSYEQYF TGTGCCAGCAGTTATTATGTGGGGGACTCCTACGAGCAGTACTTC
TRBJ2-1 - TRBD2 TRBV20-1 CSARPLAGVTNNEQFF TGCAGTGCTAGACCCCTAGCGGGGGTTACCAACAATGAGCAGTTCTTC
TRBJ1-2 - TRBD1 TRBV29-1 CSVASGTVSTGYGYTF TGCAGCGTTGCATCCGGGACAGTTTCGACGGGCTATGGCTACACCTTC
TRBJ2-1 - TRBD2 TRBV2 CASSELAGGPLEQFF TGTGCCAGCAGTGAACTAGCGGGGGGGCCTCTTGAGCAGTTCTTC
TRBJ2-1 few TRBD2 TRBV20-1 CSAEDPSGRIGHNEQFF TGCAGTGCAGAGGACCCTAGCGGGAGGATAGGACACAATGAGCAGTTCTTC
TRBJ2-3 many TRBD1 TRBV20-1 CSASDRADTQYF TGCAGTGCTAGCGACAGGGCAGATACGCAGTATTTT
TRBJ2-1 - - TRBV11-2 CASSRVSGSYNEQFF TGTGCCAGCAGCAGGGTCAGCGGTTCCTACAATGAGCAGTTCTTC
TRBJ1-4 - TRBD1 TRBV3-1 CASSQDAGGNEKLFF TGTGCCAGCAGCCAAGACGCAGGGGGAAATGAAAAACTGTTTTTT
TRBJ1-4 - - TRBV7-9 CASSLGRTEGEKLFF TGTGCCAGCAGCTTAGGAAGGACCGAGGGTGAAAAACTGTTTTTT
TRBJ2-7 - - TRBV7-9 CAGSLALQYYEQYF TGTGCCGGCAGCTTAGCTTTACAGTACTACGAGCAGTACTTC
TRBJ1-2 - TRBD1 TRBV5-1 CASSPGTGNNYGYTF TGCGCCAGCAGCCCCGGGACAGGGAATAACTATGGCTACACCTTC
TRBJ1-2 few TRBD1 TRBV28 CASRPGQDRGYTF TGTGCCAGCAGACCTGGACAGGACCGTGGCTACACCTTC
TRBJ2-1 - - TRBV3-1 CASSQVLHNEQFF TGTGCCAGCAGCCAAGTATTGCACAATGAGCAGTTCTTC
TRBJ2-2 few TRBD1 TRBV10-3 CAISRQGANTGELFF TGTGCCATCAGTCGACAGGGGGCGAACACCGGGGAGCTGTTTTTT
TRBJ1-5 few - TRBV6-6 CASSYSSGGRQPQHF TGTGCCAGCAGTTACTCATCGGGGGGCAGACAGCCCCAGCATTTT
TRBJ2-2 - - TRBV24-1 CATRPSAGELFF TGTGCCACCAGACCGAGTGCCGGGGAGCTGTTTTTT
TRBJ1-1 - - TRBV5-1 CACSLDTNTEAFF TGCGCCTGCAGCTTGGATACGAACACTGAAGCTTTCTTT
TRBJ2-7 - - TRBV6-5 CASRQTQDEQYF TGTGCCAGCAGACAGACCCAGGACGAGCAGTACTTC
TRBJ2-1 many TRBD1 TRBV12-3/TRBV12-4 CANSEGAPYNEQFF TGTGCCAACTCAGAGGGGGCCCCCTACAATGAGCAGTTCTTC
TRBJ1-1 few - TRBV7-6 CASSLARGGLNTEAFF TGTGCCAGCAGCTTAGCGCGGGGGGGTTTAAACACTGAAGCTTTCTTT
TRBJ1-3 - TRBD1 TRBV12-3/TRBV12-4 CASRRPGTGRLGNTIYF TGTGCCAGCAGACGTCCCGGGACAGGGCGGCTTGGAAACACCATATATTTT
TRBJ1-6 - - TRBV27 CASSRTYQSSYNSPLHF TGTGCCAGCAGCCGGACATACCAGAGCTCCTATAATTCACCCCTCCACTTT
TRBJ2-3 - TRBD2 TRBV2 CASRFSGDTDTQYF TGTGCCAGCAGGTTTAGCGGGGACACAGATACGCAGTATTTT
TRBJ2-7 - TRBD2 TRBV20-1 CSAIGTSGSKVYEQYF TGCAGTGCTATCGGGACTAGCGGGAGTAAAGTCTACGAGCAGTACTTC
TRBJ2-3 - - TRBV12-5 CASGTNTDTQYF TGTGCTAGTGGTACCAACACAGATACGCAGTATTTT
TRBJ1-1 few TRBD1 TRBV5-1 CARMGPNRGNTEAFF TGCGCCCGCATGGGACCTAACAGGGGGAACACTGAAGCTTTCTTT
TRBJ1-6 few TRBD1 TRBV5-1 CASRFQPRTGHSPLHF TGCGCCAGCAGATTTCAACCGAGGACAGGGCATTCACCCCTCCACTTT
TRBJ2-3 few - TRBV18 CASSLTLSGPRTDTQYF TGTGCCAGCTCACTAACACTCTCCGGGCCCCGCACAGATACGCAGTATTTT
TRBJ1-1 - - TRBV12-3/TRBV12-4 CASSFHGNTEAFF TGTGCCAGCAGTTTCCATGGGAACACTGAAGCTTTCTTT
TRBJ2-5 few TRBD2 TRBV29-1 CSVAGTSGSGETQYF TGCAGCGTTGCCGGGACTAGCGGGAGTGGGGAGACCCAGTACTTC
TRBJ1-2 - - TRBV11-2 CASSLGALGGYTF TGTGCCAGCAGCCTCGGGGCCTTGGGGGGCTACACCTTC
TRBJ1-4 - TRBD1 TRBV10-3 CAISESGTGEEKLFF TGTGCCATCAGTGAATCTGGGACAGGGGAGGAAAAACTGTTTTTT
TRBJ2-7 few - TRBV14 CASSLWTEPYEQYF TGTGCCAGCAGTTTATGGACAGAGCCCTACGAGCAGTACTTC
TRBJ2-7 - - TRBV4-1 CASSHSGLLSSYNEQYF TGCGCCAGCAGCCACTCCGGGCTCCTGAGCTCCTACAATGAGCAGTACTTC
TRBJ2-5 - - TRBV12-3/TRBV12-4 CASRLPGETQYF TGTGCCAGCAGACTCCCCGGGGAGACCCAGTACTTC
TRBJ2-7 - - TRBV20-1 CSAARLVLYEQYF TGCAGTGCTGCCCGACTAGTGCTCTACGAGCAGTACTTC
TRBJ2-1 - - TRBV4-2 CASSQGLGREEQFF TGTGCCAGCAGCCAGGGACTGGGGAGAGAGGAGCAGTTCTTC
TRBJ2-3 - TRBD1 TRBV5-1 CASSGTAFTDTQYF TGCGCCAGCAGCGGGACAGCGTTCACAGATACGCAGTATTTT
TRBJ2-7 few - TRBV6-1 CASSESHLYEQYF TGTGCCAGCAGTGAAAGTCACCTCTACGAGCAGTACTTC
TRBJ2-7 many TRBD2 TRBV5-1 CASSPTSGSSYEQYF TGTGCCAGCAGCCCGACTAGCGGGAGCTCCTACGAGCAGTACTTC
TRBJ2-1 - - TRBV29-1 CSVGQSRGSYNEQFF TGCAGCGTTGGGCAATCGCGGGGATCGTACAATGAGCAGTTCTTC
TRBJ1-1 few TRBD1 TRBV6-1 CASREWTGGLNTEAFF TGTGCCAGCAGAGAATGGACAGGGGGCCTGAACACTGAAGCTTTCTTT
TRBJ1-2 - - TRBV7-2 CASSLTAVDGYTF TGTGCCAGCAGCTTAACCGCAGTAGATGGCTACACCTTC
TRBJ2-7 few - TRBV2 CASTTPNPYEQYF TGTGCCAGCACGACCCCGAACCCCTACGAGCAGTACTTC
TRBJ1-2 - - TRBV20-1 CGKRTDANYGYTF TGCGGAAAACGGACGGACGCTAACTATGGCTACACCTTC
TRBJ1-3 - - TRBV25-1 CASSDGLGSGTGNTIYF TGTGCCAGCAGTGATGGGTTGGGATCAGGAACTGGAAACACCATATATTTT
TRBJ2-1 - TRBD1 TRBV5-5 CASSSIRGRINEQFF TGTGCCAGCAGCTCGATCAGGGGGCGTATTAATGAGCAGTTCTTC
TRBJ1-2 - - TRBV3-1 CAGSQSKNNGYTF TGTGCCGGCAGCCAATCTAAGAACAATGGCTACACCTTC
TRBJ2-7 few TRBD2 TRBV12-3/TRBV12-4 CASTLAGTYNEQYF TGTGCCAGCACCTTAGCGGGGACCTACAATGAGCAGTACTTC